Listed below are T cell receptor beta chains from one sample, sequenced in a study of identical twins. TCRdb re-called the 5' RACE reads with MiXCR, one entry per CDR3 protein. The table has nearly 250,000 distinct CDR3 sequences, about 7% seen once; the top ten hold approximately 3.6%. Separately, the same data were catalogued under a study of yellow fever vaccine responses in identical twins.

The sequenced sample was memory (CD45RO+) T cells sorted from blood. These receptors were collected from a woman aged 18-29 years in good health. CDR3s include the opening cysteine and the closing phenylalanine or tryptophan. Each record gives: D gene, clone size, V gene, J gene, CDR3 protein, CDR3 DNA. D genes are given only for firm matches. For some rows the clone size is stated as once, few or many, or as a class when expanded; others skip it.

d_gene: -; abundance: many; v_gene: TRBV12-3/TRBV12-4; j_gene: TRBJ1-1; CDR3aa: CASSTARVTEAFF; CDR3nt: TGTGCCAGCAGTACTGCCAGGGTGACTGAAGCTTTCTTT
d_gene: -; abundance: many; v_gene: TRBV7-8; j_gene: TRBJ2-1; CDR3aa: CASSFKAGSLGTSYNEQFF; CDR3nt: TGTGCCAGCAGCTTCAAAGCTGGTTCCTTGGGTACGTCCTACAATGAGCAGTTCTTC
d_gene: TRBD2; abundance: once; v_gene: TRBV20-1; j_gene: TRBJ2-5; CDR3aa: CSASSGGLETQYF; CDR3nt: TGCAGTGCTAGCTCGGGGGGGCTAGAGACCCAGTACTTC
d_gene: -; abundance: many; v_gene: TRBV4-2; j_gene: TRBJ1-4; CDR3aa: CASSPRGGGGATNEKLFF; CDR3nt: TGTGCCAGCAGCCCACGGGGAGGAGGGGGTGCAACTAATGAAAAACTGTTTTTT
d_gene: TRBD1; abundance: few; v_gene: TRBV12-5; j_gene: TRBJ2-7; CDR3aa: CASEQGQGANEQYF; CDR3nt: TGTGCTAGTGAACAGGGACAGGGGGCGAACGAGCAGTACTTC
d_gene: -; abundance: -; v_gene: TRBV19; j_gene: TRBJ2-7; CDR3aa: CASSTPGLEQYF; CDR3nt: TGTGCCAGTAGTACCCCAGGATTAGAGCAGTACTTC
d_gene: -; abundance: many; v_gene: TRBV20-1; j_gene: TRBJ2-1; CDR3aa: CSASTGRTYNEQFF; CDR3nt: TGCAGTGCTAGCACGGGGAGGACTTACAATGAGCAGTTCTTC
d_gene: TRBD2; abundance: few; v_gene: TRBV11-2; j_gene: TRBJ2-1; CDR3aa: CASSPGLAGAFIYNEQFF; CDR3nt: TGTGCCAGCAGCCCCGGACTAGCGGGAGCCTTTATTTACAATGAGCAGTTCTTC
d_gene: -; abundance: -; v_gene: TRBV3-1; j_gene: TRBJ2-3; CDR3aa: CASSNYGASGTDTQYF; CDR3nt: TGTGCCAGCAGCAACTACGGGGCTAGCGGCACAGATACGCAGTATTTT
d_gene: -; abundance: many; v_gene: TRBV4-2; j_gene: TRBJ2-1; CDR3aa: CASSQAGEVDEQFF; CDR3nt: TGTGCCAGCAGCCAAGCCGGGGAAGTGGATGAGCAGTTCTTC
d_gene: -; abundance: many; v_gene: TRBV7-9; j_gene: TRBJ2-5; CDR3aa: CASSLGGKSETQYF; CDR3nt: TGTGCCAGCAGCTTAGGGGGGAAATCGGAGACCCAGTACTTC
d_gene: TRBD2; abundance: few; v_gene: TRBV5-6; j_gene: TRBJ2-6; CDR3aa: CASSFLAGASSGANVLTF; CDR3nt: TGTGCCAGCAGCTTCCTAGCGGGGGCCAGCTCTGGGGCCAACGTCCTGACTTTC
d_gene: TRBD2; abundance: few; v_gene: TRBV14; j_gene: TRBJ2-2; CDR3aa: CASSQTSGIGELFF; CDR3nt: TGTGCCAGCAGCCAAACTAGCGGGATAGGGGAGCTGTTTTTT
d_gene: -; abundance: -; v_gene: TRBV3-1; j_gene: TRBJ2-3; CDR3aa: CANSQDRVHDGVYTDTQYF; CDR3nt: TGTGCCAACAGCCAAGATCGGGTACATGATGGGGTCTACACAGATACGCAGTATTTT
d_gene: -; abundance: -; v_gene: TRBV5-6; j_gene: TRBJ2-3; CDR3aa: CASSLKTTSTDTQYF; CDR3nt: TGTGCCAGCAGCTTAAAGACAACCAGCACAGATACGCAGTATTTT
d_gene: -; abundance: -; v_gene: TRBV4-2; j_gene: TRBJ2-1; CDR3aa: CASSQASEQFF; CDR3nt: TGTGCCAGCAGCCAAGCGAGTGAGCAGTTCTTC
d_gene: -; abundance: -; v_gene: TRBV28; j_gene: TRBJ2-7; CDR3aa: CASSLLANSYEQYF; CDR3nt: TGTGCCAGCAGTTTACTGGCCAACTCCTACGAGCAGTACTTC
d_gene: -; abundance: -; v_gene: TRBV28; j_gene: TRBJ2-3; CDR3aa: CASTVSGTDTQYF; CDR3nt: TGTGCCAGCACAGTTTCAGGCACAGATACGCAGTATTTT
d_gene: TRBD2; abundance: -; v_gene: TRBV20-1; j_gene: TRBJ2-1; CDR3aa: CSTHGGGYNEQFF; CDR3nt: TGCAGTACGCATGGCGGGGGATACAATGAGCAGTTCTTC
d_gene: -; abundance: many; v_gene: TRBV4-1; j_gene: TRBJ2-1; CDR3aa: CASSLAVSSYNEQFF; CDR3nt: TGCGCCAGCAGCCTAGCGGTTAGCTCCTACAATGAGCAGTTCTTC
d_gene: -; abundance: -; v_gene: TRBV28; j_gene: TRBJ1-1; CDR3aa: CASSFSTVPRTEAFF; CDR3nt: TGTGCCAGCAGTTTCTCAACAGTCCCCCGCACTGAAGCTTTCTTT
d_gene: TRBD2; abundance: -; v_gene: TRBV12-3/TRBV12-4; j_gene: TRBJ2-1; CDR3aa: CAICRRSGGGSSYNEQFF; CDR3nt: TGTGCCATCTGCCGTCGGTCTGGCGGGGGGAGCTCCTACAATGAGCAGTTCTTC
d_gene: TRBD2; abundance: few; v_gene: TRBV19; j_gene: TRBJ2-3; CDR3aa: CASSNPRLAGYTDTQYF; CDR3nt: TGTGCCAGTAGTAACCCCAGACTAGCGGGGTACACAGATACGCAGTATTTT
d_gene: TRBD2; abundance: few; v_gene: TRBV6-2/TRBV6-3; j_gene: TRBJ2-1; CDR3aa: CASGTSGGNNEQFF; CDR3nt: TGTGCCAGCGGGACTAGCGGGGGAAACAATGAGCAGTTCTTC
d_gene: -; abundance: -; v_gene: TRBV2; j_gene: TRBJ2-5; CDR3aa: CASSGTNGETQYF; CDR3nt: TGTGCCAGCAGTGGAACTAACGGGGAGACCCAGTACTTC
d_gene: TRBD2; abundance: many; v_gene: TRBV12-3/TRBV12-4; j_gene: TRBJ2-7; CDR3aa: CASSLGGGTGGIGEQYF; CDR3nt: TGTGCCAGCAGTTTAGGCGGTGGGACGGGAGGAATAGGAGAGCAGTACTTC
d_gene: -; abundance: -; v_gene: TRBV6-5; j_gene: TRBJ1-4; CDR3aa: CASSYGKLFF; CDR3nt: TGTGCCAGCAGTTACGGAAAACTGTTTTTT
d_gene: -; abundance: -; v_gene: TRBV9; j_gene: TRBJ1-3; CDR3aa: CASSVAQGSIGNTIYF; CDR3nt: TGTGCCAGCAGCGTAGCGCAGGGATCCATTGGAAACACCATATATTTT
d_gene: -; abundance: many; v_gene: TRBV20-1; j_gene: TRBJ1-5; CDR3aa: CSAPIGGGGGQPQHF; CDR3nt: TGCAGTGCCCCCATAGGGGGGGGAGGAGGTCAGCCCCAGCATTTT
d_gene: -; abundance: few; v_gene: TRBV5-1; j_gene: TRBJ2-1; CDR3aa: CASSSGPSSYNEQFF; CDR3nt: TGCGCCAGCAGCTCCGGACCGAGCTCCTACAATGAGCAGTTCTTC
d_gene: TRBD1; abundance: -; v_gene: TRBV10-3; j_gene: TRBJ2-7; CDR3aa: CAIGTGAYEQYF; CDR3nt: TGTGCCATCGGGACAGGGGCTTACGAGCAGTACTTC
d_gene: TRBD1; abundance: few; v_gene: TRBV10-1; j_gene: TRBJ2-2; CDR3aa: CASRGQSNTGELFF; CDR3nt: TGCGCCAGCCGGGGACAGTCGAACACCGGGGAGCTGTTTTTT
d_gene: -; abundance: few; v_gene: TRBV20-1; j_gene: TRBJ1-2; CDR3aa: CSALEVGGETNYGYTF; CDR3nt: TGCAGTGCCTTGGAGGTTGGGGGGGAGACTAACTATGGCTACACCTTC
d_gene: -; abundance: few; v_gene: TRBV29-1; j_gene: TRBJ2-5; CDR3aa: CSVLTGTHQETQYF; CDR3nt: TGCAGCGTTCTGACCGGGACTCACCAAGAGACCCAGTACTTC
d_gene: -; abundance: -; v_gene: TRBV5-1; j_gene: TRBJ2-1; CDR3aa: CASSFIPSYLGEQFF; CDR3nt: TGCGCCAGCAGCTTTATCCCTTCTTATTTGGGCGAGCAGTTCTTC
d_gene: TRBD1; abundance: many; v_gene: TRBV28; j_gene: TRBJ2-3; CDR3aa: CASHEGADSTDTQYF; CDR3nt: TGTGCCAGCCACGAGGGGGCCGACAGCACAGATACGCAGTATTTT
d_gene: -; abundance: many; v_gene: TRBV7-8; j_gene: TRBJ1-1; CDR3aa: CASSLFLVAGPLSEAFF; CDR3nt: TGTGCCAGCAGCTTATTCCTCGTCGCAGGACCTCTCTCGGAAGCTTTCTTT
d_gene: TRBD2; abundance: -; v_gene: TRBV6-1; j_gene: TRBJ2-3; CDR3aa: CASSQTTSGRPDTQYF; CDR3nt: TGTGCCAGCAGCCAAACAACTAGCGGTCGTCCAGATACGCAGTATTTT
d_gene: -; abundance: once; v_gene: TRBV7-3; j_gene: TRBJ2-5; CDR3aa: CASSLGDTQETQYF; CDR3nt: TGTGCCAGCAGCTTAGGCGACACCCAAGAGACCCAGTACTTC
d_gene: -; abundance: few; v_gene: TRBV15; j_gene: TRBJ2-7; CDR3aa: CATSARDPLSHQRGSSYEQYF; CDR3nt: TGTGCCACCAGCGCTCGAGACCCTCTGTCACACCAACGGGGGAGCTCCTACGAGCAGTACTTC
d_gene: -; abundance: -; v_gene: TRBV3-1; j_gene: TRBJ1-1; CDR3aa: CASSQDLGRMNTEAFF; CDR3nt: TGTGCCAGCAGCCAAGATTTAGGACGGATGAACACTGAAGCTTTCTTT
d_gene: -; abundance: many; v_gene: TRBV4-2; j_gene: TRBJ2-1; CDR3aa: CASSPQSHNEQFF; CDR3nt: TGTGCCAGCAGCCCCCAGAGTCACAATGAGCAGTTCTTC
d_gene: -; abundance: few; v_gene: TRBV4-1; j_gene: TRBJ2-1; CDR3aa: CASSQASISGILHEQFF; CDR3nt: TGCGCCAGCAGCCAAGCCTCCATTTCGGGGATCCTTCATGAGCAGTTCTTC
d_gene: -; abundance: many; v_gene: TRBV28; j_gene: TRBJ1-5; CDR3aa: CASSLGGPGQPQHF; CDR3nt: TGTGCCAGCAGTTTGGGGGGGCCGGGTCAGCCCCAGCATTTT
d_gene: TRBD2; abundance: many; v_gene: TRBV12-3/TRBV12-4; j_gene: TRBJ2-4; CDR3aa: CASSFLAGESGKNIQYF; CDR3nt: TGTGCCAGCAGTTTCCTAGCGGGAGAAAGTGGCAAAAACATTCAGTACTTC